Listed below are T cell receptor beta chains from one sample, sequenced in a study of memory CD4+ T cells and cytomegalovirus serostatus. Using immunoSEQ multiplex PCR, the repertoire was profiled, and TCRdb retains in-frame clones only, with some absent. The sample shows some 49,000 clones, around 82% of them seen only once. The specimen was memory CD4+ T cells from blood. These receptors were taken from an adult in good health and CMV-seronegative. The CDR3 runs from the conserved cysteine through the conserved F or W. D genes are given only for firm matches. The size entry is marked missing in some rows and otherwise reads once, few, many or a size class.

j_call	clone_size	v_call	d_call	cdr3_length	cdr3_aa	cdr3_nt
TRBJ2-2	NA	TRBV5-4	TRBD2	18	CASSQDPSGGFNTGELFF	TGTGCCAGCAGCCAAGATCCCAGCGGGGGGTTTAACACCGGGGAGCTGTTTTTT
TRBJ2-4	NA	TRBV29-1	NA	10	CSVLEVIQYF	TGCAGCGTTTTGGAGGTCATTCAGTACTTC
TRBJ2-4	NA	TRBV6-5	NA	15	CASRGSGAAKNIQYF	TGTGCCAGCAGGGGTTCCGGGGCGGCCAAAAACATTCAGTACTTC
TRBJ2-7	NA	TRBV7-6	NA	16	CASSIGGGDPTYEQYF	TGTGCCAGCAGCATAGGTGGCGGGGACCCAACCTACGAGCAGTACTTC
TRBJ1-2	NA	TRBV6-1	TRBD1	15	CASTLNRQGWDGYTF	TGTGCCAGCACCCTGAACCGACAGGGGTGGGATGGCTACACCTTC
TRBJ1-5	NA	TRBV28	NA	15	CASTIYYVRNQPQHF	TGTGCCAGCACTATTTACTACGTCCGCAATCAGCCCCAGCATTTT
TRBJ2-3	NA	TRBV29-1	NA	11	CSWAGPDTQYF	TGCAGCTGGGCAGGGCCAGATACGCAGTATTTT
TRBJ1-5	NA	TRBV4-2	NA	16	CASSISTAGFDQPQHF	TGTGCCAGCAGCATTTCTACCGCAGGGTTCGATCAGCCCCAGCATTTT
TRBJ1-6	NA	TRBV2	NA	16	CASSEQRSAYNSPLHF	TGTGCCAGCAGTGAGCAACGAAGCGCCTATAATTCACCCCTCCACTTT
TRBJ1-2	NA	TRBV7-9	NA	15	CASSPYNYFNYGYTF	TGTGCCAGCAGCCCTTACAACTACTTTAACTATGGCTACACCTTC
TRBJ2-1	NA	TRBV7-8	NA	15	CASSKLRDRNNEQFF	TGTGCCAGCAGCAAACTACGGGACCGAAACAATGAGCAGTTCTTC
TRBJ1-2	few	TRBV7-2	NA	16	CASSLGGERGNYGYTF	TGTGCCAGCAGCTTAGGGGGGGAACGGGGCAACTATGGCTACACCTTC
TRBJ2-1	NA	TRBV7-9	NA	16	CASSWRLTSSYNEQFF	TGTGCCAGCAGCTGGAGACTCACGAGCTCCTACAATGAGCAGTTCTTC
TRBJ1-4	NA	TRBV7-2	TRBD1	14	CASSPRTGGEKLFF	TGTGCCAGCAGCCCAAGGACAGGGGGTGAAAAACTGTTTTTT
TRBJ1-5	NA	TRBV18	NA	14	CASSLQDSNQPQHF	TGTGCCAGCTCACTACAGGATAGCAATCAGCCCCAGCATTTT
TRBJ2-5	NA	TRBV21-1	NA	17	CASSKAPQGEIQETQYF	TGTGCCAGCAGCAAAGCGCCCCAGGGGGAAATCCAAGAGACCCAGTACTTC
TRBJ1-3	NA	TRBV18	NA	15	CASSTDPLSGNTIYF	TGTGCCAGCTCGACCGATCCCCTTTCTGGAAACACCATATATTTT
TRBJ2-6	NA	TRBV28	NA	16	CASSDLVSSGANVLTF	TGTGCCAGCAGTGATCTCGTTTCCTCTGGGGCCAACGTCCTGACTTTC
TRBJ1-1	NA	TRBV19	NA	16	CASSTREGGQDTEAFF	TGTGCCAGTAGTACCCGGGAAGGAGGGCAGGACACTGAAGCTTTCTTT
TRBJ1-5	NA	TRBV5-1	NA	14	CASSEQGGDQPQHF	TGCGCCAGCAGCGAACAGGGAGGGGATCAGCCCCAGCATTTT
TRBJ1-6	NA	TRBV2	NA	15	CASSEARGSNSPLHF	TGTGCCAGCAGTGAAGCACGAGGGAGCAATTCACCCCTCCACTTT
TRBJ2-5	NA	TRBV5-1	TRBD1	17	CASSWGQGVEPQETQYF	TGCGCCAGCAGCTGGGGACAGGGGGTTGAGCCTCAAGAGACCCAGTACTTC
TRBJ1-1	NA	TRBV7-9	NA	13	CASSSDTLLRAFF	TGTGCCAGCAGTTCTGACACCCTCTTACGGGCTTTCTTT
TRBJ2-2	NA	TRBV4-3	NA	16	CASSQERPTNTGELFF	TGCGCCAGCAGCCAAGAAAGACCGACTAACACCGGGGAGCTGTTTTTT
TRBJ1-5	NA	TRBV4-3	TRBD1	14	CASSQRQGDQPQHF	TGCGCCAGCAGCCAGAGACAGGGGGACCAGCCCCAGCATTTT
TRBJ1-6	NA	TRBV5-8	TRBD1	16	CASSPDGRGSHSPLHF	TGTGCCAGCAGCCCGGATGGCAGGGGGTCCCATTCACCCCTCCACTTT
TRBJ2-1	few	TRBV6-6	TRBD2	14	CASTPSGGAREQFF	TGTGCCAGCACCCCCAGCGGGGGGGCCCGTGAGCAGTTCTTC
TRBJ2-1	NA	TRBV4-2	TRBD2	15	CASSRRGGNYNEQFF	TGTGCCAGCAGCCGACGGGGGGGGAACTACAATGAGCAGTTCTTC
TRBJ2-7	few	TRBV5-1	TRBD1	14	CASSPVQGAGEQYF	TGCGCCAGCAGCCCCGTACAGGGGGCAGGGGAGCAGTACTTC
TRBJ2-3	NA	TRBV7-2	NA	18	CASSLSIPGLASTDTQYF	TGTGCCAGCAGCTTATCTATCCCTGGACTTGCTAGCACAGATACGCAGTATTTT
TRBJ2-1	NA	TRBV29-1	NA	14	CSVVRRGESNEQFF	TGCAGCGTTGTGAGGAGGGGGGAAAGCAATGAGCAGTTCTTC
TRBJ2-5	NA	TRBV29-1	NA	15	CSVERGGGYQETQYF	TGCAGCGTTGAAAGAGGCGGTGGGTACCAAGAGACCCAGTACTTC
TRBJ2-7	medium-sized	TRBV7-2	TRBD1	16	CASSGSGQILSYEQYF	TGTGCCAGCAGCGGGTCGGGACAGATCCTTTCCTACGAGCAGTACTTC
TRBJ1-1	NA	TRBV6-5	NA	14	CASSNQGWGTEAFF	TGTGCCAGCAGCAATCAGGGGTGGGGTACTGAAGCTTTCTTT
TRBJ1-6	NA	TRBV14	TRBD1	14	CASSVNRGLSPLHF	TGTGCCAGCAGCGTAAACAGGGGGCTCTCACCCCTCCACTTT
TRBJ1-6	NA	TRBV5-4	NA	17	CASSLAFKLGLNSPLHF	TGTGCCAGCAGCTTGGCTTTCAAGTTGGGGCTTAATTCACCCCTCCACTTT
TRBJ2-5	NA	TRBV7-3	NA	15	CASSLTGGLQETQYF	TGTGCCAGCAGCTTAACGGGGGGACTCCAAGAGACCCAGTACTTC
TRBJ2-7	NA	TRBV4-3	NA	11	CASSLGDEQYF	TGCGCCAGCAGCCTAGGAGACGAGCAGTACTTC
TRBJ1-5	NA	TRBV15	TRBD1	15	CATSQDRVSNQPQHF	TGTGCCACCAGCCAGGACAGGGTTAGCAATCAGCCCCAGCATTTT
TRBJ1-6	NA	TRBV19	TRBD1	14	CASSIQDRESPLHF	TGTGCCAGTAGTATCCAAGACAGGGAATCACCCCTCCACTTT
TRBJ1-2	NA	TRBV15	NA	13	CATSSFSDPGYTF	TGTGCCACCAGCTCCTTTTCTGACCCGGGCTACACCTTC
TRBJ2-7	NA	TRBV30	NA	11	CAWGYSYEQYF	TGTGCCTGGGGGTACTCCTACGAGCAGTACTTC
TRBJ2-1	NA	TRBV6-1	NA	14	CASSEQGAYNEQFF	TGTGCCAGCAGTGAACAGGGAGCCTACAATGAGCAGTTCTTC
TRBJ2-5	NA	TRBV12-2	NA	17	CASRLAKAPKLEETQYF	TGTGCAAGTCGCTTAGCCAAGGCTCCGAAACTTGAAGAGACCCAGTACTTC
TRBJ2-7	NA	TRBV13	TRBD1	16	CASSLKPEGAAYEQYF	TGTGCCAGCAGCTTAAAGCCTGAGGGGGCAGCCTACGAGCAGTACTTC
TRBJ2-5	NA	TRBV29-1	TRBD2	15	CSVPWTSGAHGTQYF	TGCAGCGTTCCCTGGACTAGCGGGGCCCACGGGACCCAGTACTTC
TRBJ1-6	NA	TRBV10-3	NA	15	CAISEGGRVGSPLHF	TGTGCCATCAGTGAGGGGGGGCGAGTTGGTTCACCCCTCCACTTT
TRBJ1-4	NA	TRBV28	NA	15	CASSLPGPGHEKLFF	TGTGCCAGCAGTTTACCGGGACCGGGCCATGAAAAACTGTTTTTT
TRBJ2-1	once	TRBV14	NA	17	CASSRKWRSYHADEQFF	TGTGCCAGCAGCCGAAAGTGGCGGAGCTATCACGCGGATGAGCAGTTCTTC
TRBJ1-1	medium-sized	TRBV7-8	NA	14	CASSFRERNTEAFF	TGTGCCAGCAGCTTCAGGGAGCGCAACACTGAAGCTTTCTTT
TRBJ2-2	few	TRBV6-5	NA	14	CASSYSRAIGELFF	TGTGCCAGCAGTTACTCTAGGGCGATCGGGGAGCTGTTTTTT
TRBJ2-3	NA	TRBV27	NA	16	CASSLGPTPMRDTQYF	TGTGCCAGCAGTTTGGGCCCCACACCCATGAGGGATACGCAGTATTTT
TRBJ2-4	NA	TRBV19	NA	12	CASSPRINIQYF	TGTGCCAGTAGTCCAAGGATAAACATTCAGTACTTC
TRBJ1-2	NA	TRBV7-8	TRBD1	16	CASSPGTGGPKVGYTF	TGTGCCAGCAGCCCCGGGACAGGAGGTCCTAAGGTCGGCTACACCTTC
TRBJ2-3	NA	TRBV7-3	TRBD2	17	CASSLGLAGGSGDTQYF	TGTGCCAGCAGCTTAGGGCTAGCGGGGGGTTCCGGGGATACGCAGTATTTT
TRBJ1-3	NA	TRBV25-1	NA	13	CASGPTGGNTIYF	TGTGCCTCGGGCCCGACGGGAGGAAACACCATATATTTT
TRBJ2-1	medium-sized	TRBV10-3	TRBD1	15	CAISIQGTGGNEQFF	TGTGCCATCAGTATCCAGGGGACAGGGGGCAATGAGCAGTTCTTC
TRBJ2-7	NA	TRBV10-3	TRBD1	15	CAIRQGSKATYEQYF	TGTGCCATCAGACAGGGGTCCAAAGCCACCTACGAGCAGTACTTC